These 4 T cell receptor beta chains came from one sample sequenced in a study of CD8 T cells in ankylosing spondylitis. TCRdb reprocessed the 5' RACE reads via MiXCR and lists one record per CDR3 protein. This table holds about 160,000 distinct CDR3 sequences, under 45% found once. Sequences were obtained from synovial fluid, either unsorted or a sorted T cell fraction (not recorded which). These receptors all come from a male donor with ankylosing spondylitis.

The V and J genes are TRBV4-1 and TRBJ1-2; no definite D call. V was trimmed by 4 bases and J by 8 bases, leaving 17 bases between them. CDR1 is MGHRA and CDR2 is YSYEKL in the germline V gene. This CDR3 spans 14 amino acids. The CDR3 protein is CASSPSVFQPGYTF. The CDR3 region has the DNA TGCGCCAGCAGCCCATCGGTATTTCAGCCCGGCTACACCTTC.

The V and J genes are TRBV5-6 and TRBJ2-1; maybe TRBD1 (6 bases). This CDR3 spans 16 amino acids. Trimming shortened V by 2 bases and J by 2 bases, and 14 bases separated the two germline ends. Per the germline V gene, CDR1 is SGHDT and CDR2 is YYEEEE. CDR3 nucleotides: TGTGCCAGCAGCTTCGGGTGGGGGCCCACCTACAATGAGCAGTTCTTC. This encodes CASSFGWGPTYNEQFF.

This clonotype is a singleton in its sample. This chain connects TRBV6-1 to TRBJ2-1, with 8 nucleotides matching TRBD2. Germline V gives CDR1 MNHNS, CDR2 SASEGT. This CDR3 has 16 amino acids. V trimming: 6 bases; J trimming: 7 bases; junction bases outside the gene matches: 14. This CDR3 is CASSHRGGGRRNEQFF. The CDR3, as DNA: TGTGCCAGCAGCCACCGGGGGGGGGGACGGAGAAATGAGCAGTTCTTC.

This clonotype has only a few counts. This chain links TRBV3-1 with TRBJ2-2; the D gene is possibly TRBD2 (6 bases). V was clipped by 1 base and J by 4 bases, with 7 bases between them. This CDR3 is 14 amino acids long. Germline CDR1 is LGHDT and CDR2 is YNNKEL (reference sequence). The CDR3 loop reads CASSQVGGTGELFF. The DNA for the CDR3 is TGTGCCAGCAGCCAAGTCGGGGGCACCGGGGAGCTGTTTTTT.